This T cell receptor (beta chain) is from a study of tumor-infiltrating lymphocytes in primary liver carcinoma listed by TCRdb under 2017. Broadly, across the study: Of the five patients, three men and two women aged 30 to 69 years, four had hepatocellular carcinoma and one had combined HCC and intrahepatic cholangiocarcinoma. The five patients had tumors of stage T1-T3 N0M0, with maximum diameters ranging from roughly 4.2 to 10 cm. Each sample produced roughly 3.65 to 8 million productive TCRbeta reads, and read depth showed no significant difference between tissue types. TCRbeta repertoire sequencing, expression microarrays and whole-exome sequencing were combined in the study across five regions of each liver tumor, with adjacent normal tissue and blood also included. A total of around 35 specimens from 5 patients went through TCRbeta repertoire sequencing, namely 25 tumor regions, 5 adjacent noncancerous liver tissues and 5 peripheral blood samples. To link TCRbeta repertoire diversity with the local molecular phenotype, the approximately 25 tumor region samples were profiled using Agilent mRNA microarrays. Technical replicate repertoires showed high reproducibility, with mean shared-clone rates approximately 0.89 and correlation coefficients above 0.95.

What the authors observed across the whole study: The study included only five patients, and the authors note findings should be validated in a larger study. Only the TCR beta chain was sequenced, which likely underestimates true repertoire diversity because unpaired alpha chains were not captured. Only about 8-24% of top clones were present in all five regions of a tumor, suggesting spatial heterogeneity of tumor-infiltrating T cells. Pairs of tumor regions showed greater repertoire overlap (mean roughly 35%) than tumor-adjacent pairs (17%) or tumor-blood pairs (approximately 15%), which is consistent with antigen-driven expansion. Bulk unsorted samples precluded comparing CD4+ and CD8+ T cell repertoires. A significantly larger repertoire fraction was made up by the top 250 clones in tumors than in blood (p = 0.039).

A word on this clonotype: The target of this receptor is not known. The CDR3 ends on some other residue instead of the conserved phenylalanine or tryptophan, so this is likely a read error.

A constant-region primer and ProtoScript II reverse transcriptase were used to reverse-transcribe TCRbeta-specific cDNA from about 500 ng total RNA. The TCRbeta libraries were prepared through three rounds of nested multiplex PCR following a slightly modified ARM-PCR procedure. Multiplex TRBV1-TRBV30 forward primers and a Cbeta reverse primer were used in the first two PCR rounds, each of which was run for 10 cycles. Sample barcodes and Illumina adapters were added in a final 25-cycle PCR using Deep VentR polymerase. Before sequencing, amplicons of 200-500 bp were purified from gel using a QIAquick gel extraction kit. TCRbeta amplicons were sequenced on an Illumina HiSeq 2500 with 250-bp paired-end reads. On the authors' methods: Reads were quality-trimmed with Trimmomatic v0.33, and paired reads were merged with FLASH v1.2.11 to recover full CDR3 sequences. V, D and J germline segments were assigned to the rearranged TCRbeta sequences by MiGEC v1.2.1b. VDJtools v1.0.0 computed clonotype statistics and Shannon-Wiener diversity indices. Except for diversity analysis, only the 250 most abundant clonotypes of each sample were used in subsequent analyses to reduce sampling bias. Using fastp at Q25 and MiXCR, TCRdb reprocessed the public reads and kept productive beta chains. Identical CDR3 protein sequences are pooled into one entry, listed with their most common genes and DNA. In this record, the V and J calls reflect TCRdb's handling and not the investigators' own analysis. Present in this sample are tens of thousands of distinct CDR3 sequences, about two thirds of which were seen just once. The top ten constitute approximately 41% of the sample.

Total RNA and DNA were co-extracted without cell sorting from about 19-30 mg of bulk tissue using the AllPrep DNA/RNA mini kit. Surgical resection was performed in China between November 2015 and 2016 on about five patients with histopathologically diagnosed primary liver carcinoma. Chronic HBV infection was present in the patients, and the patients were treatment-naive at sampling. Five spatially separated regions were sampled per tumor: superior, inferior, left-lateral and right-lateral poles, plus the tumor centre. Histological examination found more than 90% viable tumor cells in every tumor sample. Pieces of fresh tumor and adjacent tissue were cut in half, with one half kept in RNAlater at -80 degrees C and the other half sent for histology. Trimming takes 5 bases from V and 4 bases from J, and the germline ends sit 19 bases apart. The CDR3 is 16 amino acids long, termini counted. Of all the DNA, just the CDR3 is kept, 48 bases in frame from base 1. The germline V gene (reference sequence) provides CDR1 MNHNY and CDR2 SVGAGI.

The sequencing input was liver tumor tissue from sampling region 4. Reading the label with the study, this specimen's cell subset or site is: tumor region T4, right-lateral pole. This sequence originates from a man aged 35 to 55 with primary liver carcinoma and hepatitis B virus infection. The V and J genes are TRBV6-6 and TRBJ2-3, with an unclear D gene assignment. The nucleotide sequence is given as TGTGCCAGCAGTCCCATCGTGGGTGGAGTCTCAGATACGCAGTATTAT. It translates as CASSPIVGGVSDTQYY.